The 20 T cell receptor beta chains below come from one sample, sequenced in a study of T cells in Graves' hyperthyroidism and ophthalmopathy. Authors of the study amplified TCR beta CDR3 regions from RNA transcripts. The primer set for the first-round RT-PCR of the TCR CDR3 was HTBI. Via MiXCR, TCRdb re-called the multiplex PCR reads, giving one row per CDR3 protein. Of under 250,000 distinct CDR3 sequences listed, approximately 23% are singletons. Sequencing input: blood. These receptors were collected from a woman between 40 and 55 years old with Graves' ophthalmopathy.

This clonotype has just a few counts. This could be a read error, since a much larger clone is one nucleotide away. The chain couples TRBV4-1 to TRBJ2-7, with D tentatively TRBD1 (6 bases). Trimming removed 3 bases at V and 3 bases at J, with 9 bases between. The CDR3 is made up of 13 amino acids. The V gene's germline CDR1 is MGHRA and CDR2 YSYEKL. The CDR3 region is CASSQYRDYEQYF. CDR3 DNA: TGCGCCAGCAGCCAGTACAGGGACTACGAGCAGTACTTC.

The chain has TRBV28 and TRBJ1-5; D is uncertain. V lost 10 bases, J lost 8 bases, and 15 bases lay in between. Germline V lookup: CDR1 MDHEN, CDR2 SYDVKM. This CDR3 comprises 12 residues. The CDR3 region is CATERVEEPQHF. CDR3 in DNA: TGTGCCACCGAACGGGTAGAAGAGCCCCAGCATTTT.

This clonotype was observed a handful of times. The V gene is TRBV7-6, the J gene TRBJ2-5; 8 bases map to TRBD1. This CDR3 is built from 12 residues. Germline assignment: CDR1 SGHVS and CDR2 FNYEAQ. V gave up 2 bases and J gave up 7 bases; unmatched junction bases: 0. The CDR3 DNA sequence: TGTGCCAGCAGCTTAACAGGGGGGACCCAGTACTTC. Protein product: CASSLTGGTQYF. Full variable domain (rest looked up from reference TRBV7-6 and TRBJ2-5): GAGVSQSPRYKVTKRGQDVALRCDPISGHVSLYWYRQALGQGPEFLTYFNYEAQQDKSGLPNDRFSAERPEGSISTLTIQRTEQRDSAMYRCASSLTGGTQYFGPGTRLLVL.

This clonotype was observed at least ten times. This chain links TRBV24-1 with TRBJ1-2; possible D gene TRBD1, 5 bases. This CDR3 region has 16 residues. In germline, CDR1 is KGHDR, CDR2 SFDVKD. V was clipped by 3 bases and J by 4 bases, with 17 bases between them. The CDR3 reads CATSDPTTQESYGYTF. The CDR3 nucleotides read TGTGCCACCAGTGATCCCACCACACAGGAAAGCTATGGCTACACCTTC.

This clonotype was observed a few times. The chain joins TRBV27 to TRBJ2-1; no clear D gene. In germline, CDR1 is MNHEY, CDR2 SMNVEV (reference sequence). Deletions cut 1 base from V and 0 bases from J, with 10 bases between. This CDR3 region has 16 residues. This chain's CDR3 is CASSLFGRSSYNEQFF. CDR3 DNA sequence: TGTGCCAGCAGTTTATTTGGCAGGAGCTCCTACAATGAGCAGTTCTTC.

Note on this clonotype: A much larger clone sits a single nucleotide away, making a read error possible. The chain employs TRBV29-1 and TRBJ2-4; 7 nucleotides align to TRBD1. This CDR3 has 15 amino acids. Germline CDR1 SQVTM, CDR2 ANQGSEA. The CDR3 sequence: CSVDPGTAAKNLQYF. CDR3 in DNA: TGCAGCGTTGACCCCGGGACAGCAGCCAAAAACCTTCAGTACTTC.

V gene TRBV11-2 combines with J gene TRBJ2-7; the match to TRBD2 covers 9 bases. Germline lookup yields CDR1 SGHAT and CDR2 FQNNGV. Germline trimming cut 1 base from V and 5 bases from J; bases unmatched to any gene: 9. CDR3 size: 16 residues. The CDR3 DNA reads as TGTGCCAGCAGCTTAGGACGCGGCCTAGCGGGAAACGAGCAGTACTTC. It is translated as CASSLGRGLAGNEQYF.

Many counts were recorded for this clonotype. V is TRBV11-2 and J is TRBJ1-3, with TRBD1 identical over 7 bases. Looked up from germline, CDR1 is SGHAT and CDR2 is FQNNGV. This CDR3 spans 16 amino acids. V was pared by 5 bases and J by 2 bases, with 9 bases of the junction left unmatched. The CDR3 sequence: CASSLSTGRTGNTIYF. The CDR3 region has the DNA TGTGCCAGCAGCCTGTCGACAGGGAGGACTGGAAACACCATATATTTT.

J is TRBJ2-6 and V is TRBV12-3 or TRBV12-4; D remains ambiguous. V lost 2 bases and J lost 0, with 17 bases in between. The CDR3 consists of 19 residues. CDR3 loop: CASSLKGSKRSSGANVLTF. The CDR3 DNA is TGTGCCAGCAGTTTAAAGGGAAGTAAGAGGAGCTCTGGGGCCAACGTCCTGACTTTC.

This clonotype was recorded many times. The V gene is TRBV9, the J gene TRBJ1-2; 11 bases line up with TRBD1. The CDR3 is 17 residues long. Trimming cost V 1 base and J 3 bases; bases outside gene matches: 8. Germline loops: CDR1 SGDLS, CDR2 YYNGEE. The CDR3 DNA is TGTGCCAGCAGCGTATATGGAGAGGGACAGGGGGACTATGGCTACACCTTC. Its translation: CASSVYGEGQGDYGYTF.

This clonotype has a count of ten or more. The chain has TRBV11-1 and TRBJ2-7, with D unclear. Germline CDR1 reads SGHAT; CDR2 reads FQDESV (reference sequence). Trimming left V 3 bases short and J 3 bases short, with 9 bases between. The CDR3 consists of 13 residues. Here the CDR3 DNA reads TGTGCCAGCAGCTTGCTCGATGACTACGAGCAGTACTTC. It is translated as CASSLLDDYEQYF. The full variable domain, with the rest looked up from reference TRBV11-1 and TRBJ2-7, is EAEVAQSPRYKITEKSQAVAFWCDPISGHATLYWYRQILGQGPELLVQFQDESVVDDSQLPKDRFSAERLKGVDSTLKIQPAELGDSAMYLCASSLLDDYEQYFGPGTRLTVT.

This clonotype has only a few counts. The CDR3 DNA sequence: TGTGCCAGCAGTTTAGGCAGGGGTCCAGATACGCAGTATTTT. Translation: CASSLGRGPDTQYF. V gene TRBV12-3 or TRBV12-4 combines with J gene TRBJ2-3; D possibly corresponds to TRBD1 (6 bases). V was trimmed by 1 base and J by 4 bases, leaving 9 bases between them. The CDR3 sequence is 14 residues long.

This clonotype was detected ten times or more. This sequence joins TRBV11-2 and TRBJ2-2; tentative D call: TRBD1 (6 bases). The CDR3 spans 19 residues. V was trimmed by 5 bases and J by 6 bases, leaving 28 bases between them. Germline lookup yields CDR1 SGHAT and CDR2 FQNNGV. CDR3 in DNA: TGTGCCAGCAGCGGCGCAAAAACAGGGATGAGCGGTCGATCCGGGGAGCTGTTTTTT. Translating it yields CASSGAKTGMSGRSGELFF.

This clonotype has at least ten counts. The chain uses TRBV29-1 and TRBJ2-6, with 13 bases aligning to TRBD2. Looked up from germline, CDR1 is SQVTM and CDR2 is ANQGSEA. The CDR3 covers 17 residues. The ends lost 7 bases at V and 0 bases at J; junction bases unmatched: 6. DNA of the CDR3: TGCAGCGCCCTCGGGACTAGCGGGACCTCTGGGGCCAACGTCCTGACTTTC. Its translation is CSALGTSGTSGANVLTF.

This clonotype was picked up many times. The chain couples TRBV28 to TRBJ1-5, with D maybe TRBD1 (5 bases). Trimming took off 7 bases at V and 4 bases at J, with 11 bases between the two ends. Germline V lookup: CDR1 MDHEN, CDR2 SYDVKM. This CDR3 spans 13 amino acids. The CDR3: CASIRGVNQPQHF. The DNA of the CDR3 is TGTGCCAGCATTCGAGGGGTAAATCAGCCCCAGCATTTT.

The CDR3 region has the DNA TGTGCCAGCAGTGAAGCGCCGGGGACAAACACTGAAGCTTTCTTT. It translates to CASSEAPGTNTEAFF. The rearrangement links TRBV2 to TRBJ1-1, with D tentatively TRBD1 (6 bases). Germline V gene data show CDR1 as SNHLY and CDR2 as FYNNEI. This CDR3 contains 15 residues. V dropped 0 bases and J dropped 2 bases, with 10 bases sitting between them.

This clonotype was recorded a few times. The J gene is TRBJ2-7, the V gene TRBV12-3 or TRBV12-4, with 11 nucleotides matching TRBD2. Losses at the gene ends were 6 bases for V and 1 base for J; bases not matched to a gene: 5. The CDR3 length is 15 residues. The CDR3 sequence: CASRSGLAASYEQYF. CDR3 sequence (DNA): TGTGCCAGCAGGTCGGGACTAGCGGCGTCCTACGAGCAGTACTTC.

This clonotype was counted at least ten times. The V gene is TRBV12-3 or TRBV12-4, the J gene TRBJ1-1; D not resolved. The CDR3 has 14 residues. The V end lost 5 bases, the J end lost 4 bases, and 14 bases lay between the germline ends. CDR3 nucleotides: TGTGCCAGCAGTCTCAGGTTACATAGCACTGAAGCTTTCTTT. Its protein is CASSLRLHSTEAFF.

There are a few counts of this clonotype. The chain combines TRBV11-1 with TRBJ2-2; D might be TRBD2 (5 bases). Trimming shortened V by 5 bases and J by 2 bases, and 15 bases separated the two germline ends. The length of the CDR3 is 16 residues. Germline V gene sequence: CDR1 SGHAT, CDR2 FQDESV (reference sequence). For the CDR3, the DNA is TGTGCCAGCAGCCCTGCCTGGGAGACCAACACCGGGGAGCTGTTTTTT. This encodes CASSPAWETNTGELFF.

This clonotype came up many times. V and J are TRBV27 and TRBJ1-1; D is ambiguous. Germline loops: CDR1 MNHEY, CDR2 SMNVEV (reference sequence). The CDR3 is 14 amino acids. V was pared by 5 bases and J by 4 bases, with 14 bases between. The DNA for the CDR3 is TGTGCCAGCAGTCGAGGGATTTCGCGCACTGAAGCTTTCTTT. This gives the protein CASSRGISRTEAFF.